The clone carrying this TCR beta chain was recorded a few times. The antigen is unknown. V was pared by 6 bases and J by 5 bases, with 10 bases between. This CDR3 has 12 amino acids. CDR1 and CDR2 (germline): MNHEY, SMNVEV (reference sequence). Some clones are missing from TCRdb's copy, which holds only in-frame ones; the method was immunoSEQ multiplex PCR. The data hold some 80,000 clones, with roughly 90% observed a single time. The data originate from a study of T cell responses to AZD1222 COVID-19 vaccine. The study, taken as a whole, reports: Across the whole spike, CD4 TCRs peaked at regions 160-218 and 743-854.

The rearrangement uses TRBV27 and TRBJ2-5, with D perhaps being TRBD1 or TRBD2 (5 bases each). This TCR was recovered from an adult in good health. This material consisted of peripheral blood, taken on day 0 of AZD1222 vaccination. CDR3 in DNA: TGTGCCAGCAGAGGGGACGCGGAGACCCAGTACTTC. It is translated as CASRGDAETQYF.